What follows are 32 T cell receptor beta chains derived from one specimen sequenced in a study of blood T cells in healthy people across ages. Together with a sample-barcoded 5' primer, a J-beta primer mix was included in a second PCR lasting about 7 to 12 cycles. Using its own MiXCR run on the 5' RACE reads, TCRdb lists one record per CDR3 protein. Of approximately 1.5 million distinct CDR3 sequences detected, around 35% appear once; the ten largest clones hold roughly 10%. Sequences were obtained from blood. Source of these receptors: a woman aged 25 to 45 in good health.

The rearrangement uses TRBV6-1 and TRBJ2-5; D may be TRBD2 (5 bases). The CDR3 runs to 14 residues. V dropped 3 bases and J dropped 2 bases, with 10 bases sitting between them. The V gene's germline CDR1 is MNHNS and CDR2 SASEGT. DNA for the CDR3: TGTGCCAGCAGTGAGTCCACGGGGCAAGAGACCCAGTACTTC. It codes for CASSESTGQETQYF.

This sequence joins TRBV20-1 and TRBJ1-4; 8 bases are shared with TRBD1. Germline CDR1 DFQATT, CDR2 SNEGSKA (reference sequence). Losses at the gene ends were 1 base for V and 8 bases for J; bases not matched to a gene: 18. This CDR3 contains 18 residues. CDR3 region: CSARGTETTGGQSEKLFF. DNA for the CDR3: TGCAGTGCTAGAGGCACGGAAACTACAGGGGGACAATCCGAAAAACTGTTTTTT.

This clonotype was detected ten times or more. The chain recombines TRBV29-1 with TRBJ2-1; 7 bases line up with TRBD1. The CDR3 totals 15 residues. V shed 2 bases and J 6 bases; nucleotides not matched to a gene: 10. Germline CDR1 and CDR2: SQVTM and ANQGSEA. DNA for the CDR3: TGCAGCGTTGAAAAGACACAAACAGGGGTCAATGAGCAGTTCTTC. Translated: CSVEKTQTGVNEQFF.

The sample holds a few counts of this clonotype. This rearrangement joins TRBV24-1 to TRBJ2-5; D unresolved. Germline V CDR1 and CDR2: KGHDR, SFDVKD. This CDR3 contains 14 residues. The V gene lost 0 bases and the J gene lost 2 bases, with 6 bases spanning the gap. DNA for the CDR3: TGTGCCACCAGTGATTTGCAAGCGCAAGAGACCCAGTACTTC. It encodes CATSDLQAQETQYF.

This clonotype was detected a few times. J is TRBJ2-5 and V is TRBV4-1, with D tentatively TRBD2 (7 bases). Trimming cost V 8 bases and J 4 bases, with 17 bases left between them. The CDR3 contains 14 residues. In germline, CDR1 is MGHRA, CDR2 YSYEKL. The CDR3 region has the DNA TGCGCCAGCCGGGCCCCGGGGGGCGGAGAGACCCAGTACTTC. It encodes CASRAPGGGETQYF.

The chain is built from TRBV6-5 and TRBJ1-1; D ambiguous. V lost 6 bases and J lost 1, with 12 bases in between. This CDR3 has 14 amino acids. The germline V gene encodes CDR1 MNHEY and CDR2 SVGAGI. CDR3 region: CASSTTNRNTEAFF. CDR3 nucleotide sequence: TGTGCCAGCAGCACTACTAACAGGAACACTGAAGCTTTCTTT.

The rearrangement uses TRBV27 and TRBJ2-1; the D gene is possibly TRBD2 (5 bases). The CDR3 length is 15 residues. Germline CDR1 and CDR2: MNHEY and SMNVEV (reference sequence). Deletions cut 10 bases from V and 9 bases from J, with 25 bases between. The DNA for the CDR3 is TGTGCCACCAAATCGGGGTTGAGTCTTGTTTTTGAGCAGTTCTTC. Its translation is CATKSGLSLVFEQFF.

This clonotype was observed a handful of times. V and J are TRBV20-1 and TRBJ2-5, with 9 bases matching TRBD2. CDR1 DFQATT and CDR2 SNEGSKA come from the germline V gene (reference sequence). This CDR3 has 15 amino acids. Unmatched junction bases numbered 8, after V lost 5 bases and J lost 1 base. As DNA, the CDR3 is TGCAGTGCTCTCGGGTTAGCGGGGGCCCAAGAGACCCAGTACTTC. Protein product: CSALGLAGAQETQYF.

With respect to this clonotype: This could be a read error, since a much larger clone is one nucleotide away. CDR3 sequence: CASLQTERSNEQFF. CDR3 DNA: TGTGCCAGCCTGCAGACGGAGCGGTCCAATGAGCAGTTCTTC. The rearrangement uses TRBV19 and TRBJ2-1; TRBD2 is a possible D gene (5 bases). Trimming took off 9 bases at V and 6 bases at J, with 18 bases between the two ends. CDR1 is LNHDA, CDR2 SQIVND, per germline (reference sequence). The CDR3 spans 14 residues.

The chain recombines TRBV6-1 with TRBJ1-1; D is possibly TRBD1 (6 bases). This CDR3 has 13 residues. Germline V gene sequence: CDR1 MNHNS, CDR2 SASEGT. V dropped 6 bases and J dropped 4 bases, with 12 bases sitting between them. CDR3 amino acids: CASRRDIFTEAFF. CDR3 DNA: TGTGCCAGCAGGCGGGACATATTCACTGAAGCTTTCTTT.

The J gene is TRBJ1-1, the V gene TRBV27; 9 bases line up with TRBD1. J was trimmed by 3 bases and V by 6 bases; bases with no gene match: 11. The CDR3 is 16 amino acids. CDR1 MNHEY and CDR2 SMNVEV come from the germline V gene (reference sequence). CDR3 sequence reads: CASRETGGARDTEAFF. In nucleotides, the CDR3 is TGTGCCAGCAGGGAAACAGGGGGCGCACGGGACACTGAAGCTTTCTTT.

The V gene is TRBV14, the J gene TRBJ1-2, with D perhaps matching TRBD1 (6 bases). Deletions cut 2 bases from V and 2 bases from J, with 9 bases between. Per the germline V gene, CDR1 is SGHDN and CDR2 is FVKESK. The CDR3 sequence is 14 residues long. CDR3 sequence reads: CASSQHTGNYGYTF. CDR3 nucleotides: TGTGCCAGCAGCCAACATACAGGGAACTATGGCTACACCTTC.

Comment on this clonotype: One junction end does not reproduce the germline sequence, and a read error may be involved. V is TRBV29-1 and J is TRBJ2-1; maybe TRBD1 (5 bases). CDR1 and CDR2 (germline): SQVTM, ANQGSEA. The CDR3 extends over 13 amino acids. CDR3 in amino acids: CSGIEDSYSEQFF. The CDR3, as DNA: TGCAGCGGAATAGAAGACAGCTACAGTGAGCAGTTCTTC.

The chain couples TRBV10-2 to TRBJ2-2; a weak D match, TRBD1 (6 bases). The CDR3 totals 15 residues. CDR1 and CDR2 (germline): WSHSY, SAAADI. V was clipped by 6 bases and J by 0 bases, with 11 bases between them. CDR3 protein: CASRADRTNTGELFF. The DNA for the CDR3 is TGCGCCAGCAGAGCCGACAGGACGAACACCGGGGAGCTGTTTTTT.

This clonotype was seen more than once but under ten times. The chain employs TRBV28 and TRBJ2-7; TRBD1 agrees at 7 bases. From germline, CDR1 is MDHEN and CDR2 SYDVKM. After removal of 5 bases from V and 4 bases from J, the junction contained 8 bases not matched to a gene. The CDR3 covers 14 residues. CDR3 region: CASSGQAQLYEQYF. Written as DNA, the CDR3 is TGTGCCAGCAGTGGACAGGCCCAACTTTACGAGCAGTACTTC.

This sequence joins TRBV7-8 and TRBJ2-1, with D tentatively TRBD2 (6 bases). Germline V CDR1 and CDR2: SGHVS, FQNEAQ. CDR3 length: 16 residues. V lost 0 bases and J lost 3, with 12 bases in between. Here the CDR3 reads CASSLARGLHYNEQFF. The CDR3 bases are TGTGCCAGCAGCTTAGCTCGGGGGTTACACTACAATGAGCAGTTCTTC. The entire variable domain, with the rest obtained from reference TRBV7-8 and TRBJ2-1, is as follows: GAGVSQSPRYKVAKRGQDVALRCDPISGHVSLFWYQQALGQGPEFLTYFQNEAQLDKSGLPSDRFFAERPEGSVSTLKIQRTQQEDSAVYLCASSLARGLHYNEQFFGPGTRLTVL.

This clonotype came up a few times. This rearrangement joins TRBV4-2 to TRBJ1-4; TRBD1 might be the D (5 bases). V dropped 6 bases and J dropped 3 bases, with 14 bases sitting between them. CDR1 and CDR2 from the germline V gene are LGHNA and YNFKEQ. This CDR3 has 15 amino acids. The CDR3 loop reads CASRGRGASNEKLFF. Here the CDR3 DNA reads TGTGCCAGCAGGGGCAGAGGGGCGTCTAATGAAAAACTGTTTTTT.

This chain uses TRBV5-8 with TRBJ1-2; 7 bases agree with TRBD1. Per germline, CDR1 SGHTS and CDR2 YDEGEE. Losses at the gene ends were 1 base for V and 2 bases for J; bases not matched to a gene: 5. This CDR3 has 15 amino acids. CDR3 loop: CASSLRGQTNYGYTF. CDR3 coding DNA: TGTGCCAGCAGCTTGAGGGGACAGACAAACTATGGCTACACCTTC.

As to this clonotype: This could be a read error, since a much larger clone is one nucleotide away. The CDR3 sequence: CAIGASGRTNGNEQYF. CDR3 DNA sequence: TGTGCCATCGGTGCCTCCGGGCGGACTAACGGTAACGAGCAGTACTTC. This rearrangement joins TRBV10-3 to TRBJ2-5, with D possibly TRBD2 on 6 matching bases. The J call may not be correct, given that the DNA end is closer to TRBJ2-7. Germline assignment: CDR1 ENHRY and CDR2 SYGVKD. The CDR3 is made up of 16 amino acids.

In its sample, this clonotype was seen a few times. V usage is TRBV7-9 and J usage is TRBJ2-7; the match to TRBD1 covers 7 bases. V lost 4 bases, J lost 0 bases, and 9 bases stayed unmatched. The CDR3 contains 16 residues. The germline gives CDR1 SEHNR, CDR2 FQNEAQ (reference sequence). The CDR3 DNA reads TGTGCCAGCAGCTCCAGGGGACAGCAAAGCTCCTACGAGCAGTACTTC. Translated: CASSSRGQQSSYEQYF.

The V gene is TRBV4-1, the J gene TRBJ2-5; D possibly corresponds to TRBD2 (6 bases). Germline values: CDR1 MGHRA, CDR2 YSYEKL. V was cut by 0 bases and J by 3 bases, with 20 bases left in between. This CDR3 has 18 residues. Here the CDR3 DNA reads TGCGCCAGCAGCCAAGATGGGTCTTTGGAGGTAGCGGAAGAGACCCAGTACTTC. Residues: CASSQDGSLEVAEETQYF.

The chain is built from TRBV30 and TRBJ2-1; D might be TRBD1 or TRBD2, each matching 5 bases. CDR1 is GTSNPN and CDR2 is SVGIG in the germline V gene (reference sequence). Trimming shortened V by 3 bases and J by 7 bases, and 16 bases separated the two germline ends. The CDR3 has 14 amino acids. The CDR3 sequence is CAWSPISGGNEQFF. The CDR3 region has the DNA TGTGCCTGGAGCCCGATAAGTGGGGGTAATGAGCAGTTCTTC. The full variable domain, in which reference TRBV30 and TRBJ2-1 provide the parts outside the CDR3, is SQTIHQWPATLVQPVGSPLSLECTVEGTSNPNLYWYRQAAGRGLQLLFYSVGIGQISSEVPQNLSASRPQDRQFILSSKKLLLSDSGFYLCAWSPISGGNEQFFGPGTRLTVL.

This clonotype was counted many times. This chain connects TRBV13 to TRBJ2-7, with D maybe TRBD2 (6 bases). V was cut by 3 bases and J by 1 base, with 10 bases left in between. CDR1 PRHDT and CDR2 FYEKMQ come from the germline V gene (reference sequence). This CDR3 comprises 14 residues. The CDR3 DNA sequence: TGTGCCAGCAGCTTTGGGCGGGAATCCTACGAGCAGTACTTC. Residues: CASSFGRESYEQYF.

The chain has TRBV7-3 and TRBJ1-1, with D tentatively TRBD1 (5 bases). CDR3 length: 13 residues. V lost 5 bases to trimming and J lost 7 bases, with 14 bases between them. Per germline, CDR1 SGHTA and CDR2 FQGTGA. CDR3 bases: TGTGCCAGCAGCCCGCGGGACCTTAGTGAAGCTTTCTTT. Its protein is CASSPRDLSEAFF.

The chain is built from TRBV7-9 and TRBJ2-7; 8 bases are shared with TRBD2. Germline V lookup: CDR1 SEHNR, CDR2 FQNEAQ (reference sequence). The CDR3 contains 14 residues. Germline trimming cut 5 bases from V and 4 bases from J; bases unmatched to any gene: 7. The CDR3 bases are TGTGCCAGCAGCCCGAGCGGGAGTAGGTACGAGCAGTACTTC. Amino acids: CASSPSGSRYEQYF.

The chain employs TRBV20-1 and TRBJ1-6; D unresolved. The CDR3 extends over 16 amino acids. CDR1 and CDR2 from the germline V gene are DFQATT and SNEGSKA (reference sequence). V lost 6 bases and J 7 bases, leaving 22 bases between the germline ends. CDR3 sequence reads: CSAKEIAVKWNSPLHF. CDR3 DNA: TGCAGTGCAAAGGAGATTGCGGTAAAGTGGAATTCACCCCTCCACTTT.

The gene calls are TRBV7-9 and TRBJ2-3; 8 bases are shared with TRBD1. CDR1 SEHNR and CDR2 FQNEAQ come from the germline V gene (reference sequence). J gave up 1 base and V 6 bases, and 6 bases lay outside the gene matches. The CDR3 covers 15 residues. The CDR3 sequence is CASSIRTGRTDTQYF. DNA of the CDR3: TGTGCCAGCAGTATTCGGACAGGGCGCACAGATACGCAGTATTTT. Using reference TRBV7-9 and TRBJ2-3 for the parts outside the CDR3, the full variable domain is DTGVSQNPRHKITKRGQNVTFRCDPISEHNRLYWYRQTLGQGPEFLTYFQNEAQLEKSRLLSDRFSAERPKGSFSTLEIQRTEQGDSAMYLCASSIRTGRTDTQYFGPGTRLTVL.

The rearrangement joins TRBV4-1 to TRBJ1-5; D is unclear. From germline, CDR1 is MGHRA and CDR2 YSYEKL. The CDR3 loop spans 15 amino acids. V was shortened by 6 bases and J by 7 bases, with 19 bases between the two germline ends. The CDR3 DNA reads as TGCGCCAGCAGGAATCTATTTACCGGTGGACAGCCCCAGCATTTT. This encodes CASRNLFTGGQPQHF.

The rearrangement joins TRBV6-1 to TRBJ2-5, with D possibly TRBD1 on 6 matching bases. V dropped 2 bases and J dropped 4 bases, with 17 bases sitting between them. This CDR3 has 16 residues. CDR1 is MNHNS, CDR2 SASEGT, per germline. The chain's CDR3 is CASSELGRGMAETQYF. In DNA, the CDR3 is TGTGCCAGCAGTGAATTGGGCAGGGGCATGGCAGAGACCCAGTACTTC.

The chain couples TRBV20-1 to TRBJ2-7; D is unclear. Germline V CDR1 and CDR2: DFQATT, SNEGSKA (reference sequence). The CDR3 runs to 15 residues. V was cut by 0 bases and J by 2 bases, with 14 bases left in between. CDR3 sequence: CSAREGATSAYEQYF. The DNA for the CDR3 is TGCAGTGCTAGAGAAGGAGCTACCTCCGCCTACGAGCAGTACTTC.

Comments on this clonotype: Being one base from a much bigger clone, this may be a read error. The rearrangement joins TRBV6-5 to TRBJ2-5, with 8 positions matching TRBD2. The last part of the DNA fits TRBJ2-7 better; the J call may be wrong. Germline V gives CDR1 MNHEY, CDR2 SVGAGI. The CDR3 consists of 12 residues. The CDR3 sequence is CASKELAGEQYF. The CDR3 DNA is TGTGCCAGCAAGGAGCTAGCGGGCGAGCAGTACTTC.

This CDR3 is CASSVRNSGADTQYF. In nucleotides, the CDR3 is TGTGCCAGCAGCGTTCGGAACTCCGGGGCAGATACGCAGTATTTT. The gene calls are TRBV9 and TRBJ2-3; possibly TRBD2 for D (5 bases). The germline gives CDR1 SGDLS, CDR2 YYNGEE. CDR3 size: 15 residues. Deletions cut 2 bases from V and 4 bases from J, with 14 bases between.